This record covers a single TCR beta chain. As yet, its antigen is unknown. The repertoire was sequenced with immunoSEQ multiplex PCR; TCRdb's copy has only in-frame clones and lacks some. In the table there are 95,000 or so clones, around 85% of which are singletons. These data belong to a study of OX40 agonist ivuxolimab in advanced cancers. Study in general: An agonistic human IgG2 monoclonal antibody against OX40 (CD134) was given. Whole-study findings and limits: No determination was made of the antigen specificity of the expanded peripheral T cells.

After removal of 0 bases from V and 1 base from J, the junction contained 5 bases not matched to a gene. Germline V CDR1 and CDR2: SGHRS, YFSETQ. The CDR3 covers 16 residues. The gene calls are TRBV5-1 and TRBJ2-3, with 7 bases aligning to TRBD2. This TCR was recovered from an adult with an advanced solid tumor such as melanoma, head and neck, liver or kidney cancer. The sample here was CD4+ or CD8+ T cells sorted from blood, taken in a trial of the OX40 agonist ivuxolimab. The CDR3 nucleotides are TGCGCCAGCAGCTTGGATCCGGCGGGAGGCACAGATACGCAGTATTTT. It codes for CASSLDPAGGTDTQYF.